Listed here is a single T cell receptor beta chain. Its antigen is not identified. This entry belongs to a study of CD8 T cells in ankylosing spondylitis. Study-wide results and caveats: Matched ankylosing spondylitis synovial fluid reportedly showed significant enrichment of disease-linked clones.

One entry per CDR3 protein results from TCRdb running MiXCR on the 5' RACE reads. Altogether a few hundred thousand distinct CDR3 sequences are present, 20% being singletons, with the ten largest covering roughly 14%. Trimming at V came to 6 bases and at J to 3 bases, leaving 11 bases not matched to a gene. This CDR3 comprises 14 residues. The germline gives CDR1 SQVTM, CDR2 ANQGSEA. Material: blood, either unsorted or a sorted T cell fraction (not recorded which). V is TRBV29-1 and J is TRBJ2-7; 7 bases are a match to TRBD2. This receptor was taken from a male donor with ankylosing spondylitis or in good health (not recorded which). The CDR3 DNA is TGCAGCGTGAGCTTTGGACCGGGGGGCTACGAGCAGTACTTC. Translated: CSVSFGPGGYEQYF.